The next 20 T cell receptor beta chains were all read from a single sample in a study of blood T cell repertoires in COVID-19. This table comes from immunoSEQ multiplex PCR, and its TCRdb copy is limited to in-frame clones, with some not included. The data hold about 52,000 clones, with 87% observed a single time. Specimen: peripheral blood. Source of these receptors: a human donor with active COVID-19. The donor label of this sample is uncertain.

V gene TRBV5-1 combines with J gene TRBJ2-6, with a possible D match to TRBD1 (6 bases). The germline V gene has CDR1 SGHRS and CDR2 YFSETQ. This CDR3 spans 16 amino acids. The V end lost 3 bases, the J end lost 0 bases, and 10 bases lay between the germline ends. CDR3 protein: CASSSTGTSGANVLTF. The CDR3 DNA follows: TGCGCCAGCAGCTCCACAGGGACCTCTGGGGCCAACGTCCTGACTTTC. The full variable domain, in which reference TRBV5-1 and TRBJ2-6 provide the parts outside the CDR3, is KAGVTQTPRYLIKTRGQQVTLSCSPISGHRSVSWYQQTPGQGLQFLFEYFSETQRNKGNFPGRFSGRQFSNSRSEMNVSTLELGDSALYLCASSSTGTSGANVLTFGAGSRLTVL.

The gene calls are TRBV7-2 and TRBJ2-1; D remains ambiguous. Trimming stripped 1 base from V and 2 bases from J, with 12 bases between. The CDR3 runs 16 residues. Per the germline V gene, CDR1 is SGHTA and CDR2 is FQGNSA. For the CDR3, the DNA is TGTGCCAGCAGCTTAGTGCCTAGGCCAACCTACAATGAGCAGTTCTTC. The encoded protein is CASSLVPRPTYNEQFF. Based on the CDR3 plus reference TRBV7-2 and TRBJ2-1, the full variable domain is GAGVSQSPSNKVTEKGKDVELRCDPISGHTALYWYRQSLGQGLEFLIYFQGNSAPDKSGLPSDRFSAERTGGSVSTLTIQRTQQEDSAVYLCASSLVPRPTYNEQFFGPGTRLTVL.

The V and J genes are TRBV3-1 (or the pseudogene TRBV3-2) and TRBJ1-1; D unclear. V lost 2 bases and J 0 bases, leaving 10 bases between the germline ends. CDR3 length equals 15 residues. In germline, CDR1 is LGHDT, CDR2 YNNKEL (reference sequence). CDR3 nucleotides: TGTGCCAGCAGCCAACCAACGGGGATGAACACTGAAGCTTTCTTT. Its protein is CASSQPTGMNTEAFF.

The genes are TRBV2 and TRBJ2-7; tentative D call: TRBD1 (5 bases). CDR3 size: 17 residues. In germline, CDR1 is SNHLY, CDR2 FYNNEI. V gave up 8 bases and J gave up 5 bases, with 28 bases separating them. The CDR3 loop is CASGAPRDSPIKDEQYF. In DNA form, the CDR3 reads TGTGCCAGCGGCGCTCCCCGAGACAGCCCCATTAAGGACGAGCAGTACTTC.

The chain joins TRBV19 to TRBJ1-2, with TRBD1 identical over 9 bases. CDR1 is LNHDA and CDR2 is SQIVND in the germline V gene (reference sequence). The CDR3 totals 14 residues. Trimming removed 5 bases from V and 4 bases from J; junction bases left unmatched: 5. The CDR3 loop reads CASSSRQGGYGYTF. For the CDR3, the DNA is TGTGCCAGTAGTTCTCGACAGGGGGGCTATGGCTACACCTTC.

The chain couples TRBV2 to TRBJ1-4; D possibly corresponds to TRBD1 (6 bases). Trimming removed 6 bases from V and 5 bases from J, with 13 bases in between. This CDR3 contains 14 residues. Germline V CDR1 and CDR2: SNHLY, FYNNEI. The CDR3 reads CASSRGQLNEKLFF. The CDR3 DNA follows: TGTGCCAGCAGCCGAGGACAGCTAAATGAAAAACTGTTTTTT. Full variable domain (missing parts from reference TRBV2 and TRBJ1-4): EPEVTQTPSHQVTQMGQEVILRCVPISNHLYFYWYRQILGQKVEFLVSFYNNEISEKSEIFDDQFSVERPDGSNFTLKIRSTKLEDSAMYFCASSRGQLNEKLFFGSGTQLSVL.

The J gene is TRBJ2-3, the V gene TRBV27; D unclear. This CDR3 contains 14 residues. Trimming removed 2 bases at V and 6 bases at J, with 12 bases between. Germline CDR1 is MNHEY and CDR2 is SMNVEV (reference sequence). The CDR3, as DNA: TGTGCCAGCAGTTTAGGGTTATCGCGGGATACGCAGTATTTT. It codes for CASSLGLSRDTQYF.

The rearrangement uses TRBV2 and TRBJ1-5; D is perhaps TRBD1 (5 bases). CDR3 length equals 13 residues. Germline-derived CDR1 and CDR2 are SNHLY and FYNNEI. Between the trimmed V and J ends, which lost 3 bases and 6 bases, there was a span of 9 bases. CDR3 region: CASSDHRTQPQHF. DNA for the CDR3: TGTGCCAGCAGTGACCACAGGACTCAGCCCCAGCATTTT. Full variable domain (remainder filled in from reference TRBV2 and TRBJ1-5): EPEVTQTPSHQVTQMGQEVILRCVPISNHLYFYWYRQILGQKVEFLVSFYNNEISEKSEIFDDQFSVERPDGSNFTLKIRSTKLEDSAMYFCASSDHRTQPQHFGDGTRLSIL.

This rearrangement joins TRBV6-5 to TRBJ2-4, with TRBD1 matching over 10 bases. Germline assignment: CDR1 MNHEY and CDR2 SVGAGI. The CDR3 contains 15 residues. Germline trimming cut 2 bases from V and 8 bases from J; bases unmatched to any gene: 6. CDR3 in DNA: TGTGCCAGCAGTTACCGGGGACAGGGGTTATACATTCAGTACTTC. Encoded protein: CASSYRGQGLYIQYF.

The chain links TRBV18 to TRBJ1-1, with 7 bases aligning to TRBD1. The V gene end was trimmed by 8 bases and the J gene end by 4 bases; junction bases not matched to a gene: 10. The germline CDR1 and CDR2 sequences are KGHSH and LQKENI. The CDR3 has 14 amino acids. As DNA, the CDR3 is TGTGCCAGCACTCCCAGACAGGGAGGCACTGAAGCTTTCTTT. Amino acids: CASTPRQGGTEAFF.

The chain uses TRBV7-8 and TRBJ2-1, with 7 bases identical to TRBD2. There are 13 residues in the CDR3. The germline CDR1 and CDR2 sequences are SGHVS and FQNEAQ. Losses at the gene ends were 5 bases for V and 9 bases for J; bases not matched to a gene: 7. CDR3 coding DNA: TGTGCCAGCAGCCCACGACTAGCATCTGAGCAGTTCTTC. It yields the protein CASSPRLASEQFF. The variable domain in full, with the rest retrieved from reference TRBV7-8 and TRBJ2-1, is GAGVSQSPRYKVAKRGQDVALRCDPISGHVSLFWYQQALGQGPEFLTYFQNEAQLDKSGLPSDRFFAERPEGSVSTLKIQRTQQEDSAVYLCASSPRLASEQFFGPGTRLTVL.

This clone was counted once. The chain uses TRBV19 and TRBJ2-3, with TRBD2 identical over 9 bases. This CDR3 is built from 14 residues. The germline gives CDR1 LNHDA, CDR2 SQIVND (reference sequence). The trim removed 3 bases at V and 10 bases at J, leaving 8 bases unmatched. The CDR3 protein is CASSISGGVDAQYF. The CDR3 region has the DNA TGTGCCAGTAGTATTAGCGGGGGAGTGGACGCGCAGTATTTT. Based on the CDR3 plus reference TRBV19 and TRBJ2-3, the full variable domain is DGGITQSPKYLFRKEGQNVTLSCEQNLNHDAMYWYRQDPGQGLRLIYYSQIVNDFQKGDIAEGYSVSREKKESFPLTVTSAQKNPTAFYLCASSISGGVDAQYFGPGTRLTVL.

The chain uses TRBV6-5 and TRBJ2-1, with a possible D match to TRBD2 (6 bases). The germline V and J ends were trimmed by 2 bases and 4 bases, with 12 bases remaining between them. The CDR3 is 15 residues long. Germline V gene sequence: CDR1 MNHEY, CDR2 SVGAGI. The CDR3 loop reads CASSYLGGAYNEQFF. CDR3 DNA sequence: TGTGCCAGCAGTTACCTTGGCGGGGCATACAATGAGCAGTTCTTC.

The J gene is TRBJ1-3, the V gene TRBV5-4; tentatively, D is TRBD1 (6 bases). Trimming took 0 bases from V and 1 from J, leaving 11 bases between them. The V gene's germline CDR1 is SGHNT and CDR2 YYREEE (reference sequence). This CDR3 spans 16 amino acids. CDR3: CASSLGGRGSGNTIYF. CDR3 coding DNA: TGTGCCAGCAGCTTGGGGGGGCGCGGGTCTGGAAACACCATATATTTT.

V gene TRBV5-1 combines with J gene TRBJ2-3; TRBD2 matches 14 bases. The ends lost 4 bases at V and 4 bases at J; junction bases unmatched: 5. The CDR3 sequence is 16 residues long. Germline CDR1 is SGHRS and CDR2 is YFSETQ. DNA of the CDR3: TGCGCCAGCAGCGCGGGGACTAGCGGGGGCGCAGATACGCAGTATTTT. It codes for CASSAGTSGGADTQYF.

The V gene is TRBV6-4, the J gene TRBJ2-2; no reliable D call. Germline CDR1 reads MRHNA; CDR2 reads SNTAGT. V was shortened by 6 bases and J by 7 bases, with 12 bases between the two germline ends. This CDR3 has 13 residues. The chain's CDR3 is CASSDRSGGELFF. The DNA of the CDR3 is TGTGCCAGCAGCGACCGGTCCGGCGGGGAGCTGTTTTTT.

The chain employs TRBV7-6 and TRBJ2-1; 7 bases match TRBD2. This CDR3 has 17 amino acids. Trimming took 5 bases from V and 9 from J; bases not matched to a gene: 19. Germline CDR1 reads SGHVS; CDR2 reads FNYEAQ. CDR3 region: CASSDRSGGSTISEQFF. CDR3 DNA sequence: TGTGCCAGCAGCGATAGATCGGGAGGCTCCACCATCAGTGAGCAGTTCTTC.

This clone turned up a few times. The J gene is TRBJ2-2, the V gene TRBV7-9; D is perhaps TRBD1 (5 bases). The germline gives CDR1 SEHNR, CDR2 FQNEAQ (reference sequence). The CDR3 spans 15 residues. V was shortened by 7 bases and J by 0 bases, with 12 bases between the two germline ends. The CDR3 region has the DNA TGTGCCAGCACCACACAGGCAACGAACACCGGGGAGCTGTTTTTT. Its translation is CASTTQATNTGELFF.

The CDR3 DNA follows: TGTGCCAGCAGAGACGGACAGGGGGCATTTAATGGCTACACCTTC. Translated, it gives CASRDGQGAFNGYTF. The chain uses TRBV5-4 and TRBJ1-2; 11 bases map to TRBD1. With V trimmed by 5 bases and J by 6 bases, 9 bases remained unmatched. The CDR3 extends over 15 amino acids. CDR1 is SGHNT, CDR2 YYREEE, per germline (reference sequence).

This clone was recorded a few times. The V and J genes are TRBV6-2 or TRBV6-3 and TRBJ1-3; a weak D match, TRBD1 (6 bases). The V end was cut by 2 bases, the J end by 4 bases, with 12 bases between. CDR3 length: 15 residues. Germline CDR1 MNHEY, CDR2 SVGEGT. In nucleotides, the CDR3 is TGTGCCAGCAGTTACCCGGGACACACGGGAAACACCATATATTTT. Translation: CASSYPGHTGNTIYF.